Below are 18 T cell receptor beta chains sequenced from a single sample in a study of shared clonotypes between healthy human individuals. Assay: immunoSEQ multiplex PCR; the TCRdb copy retains only in-frame clones and omits some. The data contain hundreds of thousands of clones, under 80% of them singletons. Sequenced sample: memory CD4+ T cells sorted from blood. As to subset: CD45RA-negative fraction. The origin of the receptors is a woman aged 25 to 39 in good health.

The chain couples TRBV7-8 to TRBJ1-1, with 7 bases identical to TRBD1. In germline, CDR1 is SGHVS, CDR2 FQNEAQ. The trim removed 4 bases at V and 3 bases at J, leaving 5 bases unmatched. The CDR3 is made up of 14 amino acids. The CDR3 region is CASSSQGFDTEAFF. The DNA of the CDR3 is TGTGCCAGCAGCTCACAGGGGTTCGACACTGAAGCTTTCTTT.

V and J are TRBV5-1 and TRBJ1-4; D is unresolved. V lost 4 bases and J 4 bases, leaving 11 bases between the germline ends. There are 14 residues in the CDR3. Germline loops: CDR1 SGHRS, CDR2 YFSETQ. The CDR3 loop reads CASSIMGHNEKLFF. The CDR3 bases are TGCGCCAGCAGCATAATGGGCCATAATGAAAAACTGTTTTTT.

The gene calls are TRBV15 and TRBJ2-5; 7 nucleotides match TRBD1. The CDR3 has 15 residues. Germline CDR1 LNHNV, CDR2 YYDKDF (reference sequence). V gave up 0 bases and J gave up 5 bases; unmatched junction bases: 6. CDR3 sequence: CATSRDLGGEETQYF. The CDR3 DNA sequence: TGTGCCACCAGCAGAGATTTAGGGGGCGAGGAGACCCAGTACTTC.

This chain links TRBV25-1 with TRBJ1-5; D remains ambiguous. Trimming cost V 2 bases and J 0 bases, with 5 bases left between them. CDR1 MGHDK and CDR2 SYGVNS come from the germline V gene. CDR3 length: 14 residues. CDR3 coding DNA: TGTGCCAGCAGTGAAGCGGATAGCAATCAGCCCCAGCATTTT. Amino acids: CASSEADSNQPQHF.

The CDR3 region has the DNA TGTGCCAGCAGCCGTGAGGGGGCGGTCTTTGGAAACACCATATATTTT. Translation gives CASSREGAVFGNTIYF. The chain couples TRBV28 to TRBJ1-3; 7 bases fit TRBD1. CDR3 length: 16 amino acids. The V gene's germline CDR1 is MDHEN and CDR2 SYDVKM. Unmatched junction bases numbered 11, after V lost 6 bases and J lost 3 bases.

V and J are TRBV14 and TRBJ2-2; 9 bases are shared with TRBD1. The CDR3 covers 16 residues. Germline loops: CDR1 SGHDN, CDR2 FVKESK. Trimming removed 4 bases from V and 2 bases from J; junction bases left unmatched: 5. CDR3 sequence: CASSLYRGQNTGELFF. In DNA form, the CDR3 reads TGTGCCAGCAGCCTTTACAGGGGGCAAAACACCGGGGAGCTGTTTTTT.

This chain links TRBV5-6 with TRBJ2-2, with D hard to call. V lost 0 bases to trimming and J lost 6 bases, with 12 bases between them. The germline V gene encodes CDR1 SGHDT and CDR2 YYEEEE. The CDR3 loop spans 15 amino acids. CDR3 in DNA: TGTGCCAGCAGCTTGGTATCTAGTTCGGCCGGGGAGCTGTTTTTT. Translation: CASSLVSSSAGELFF.

This clone occurred a few times. Other DNA sequences in the sample encode the same CDR3. The V gene is TRBV11-2, the J gene TRBJ2-1, with TRBD2 as a possible D gene (5 bases). Germline loops: CDR1 SGHAT, CDR2 FQNNGV. This CDR3 is built from 13 residues. V lost 1 base and J lost 6, with 7 bases in between. CDR3 in amino acids: CASSLVEGNEQFF. CDR3 nucleotide sequence: TGTGCCAGCAGCTTAGTCGAGGGCAATGAGCAGTTCTTC.

J is TRBJ2-7 and V is TRBV7-9; D gene uncertain. Trimming left V 1 base short and J 7 bases short, with 8 bases between. The germline gives CDR1 SEHNR, CDR2 FQNEAQ (reference sequence). The CDR3 consists of 12 residues. DNA for the CDR3: TGTGCCAGCAGCTTAGAACGGTCGGAGCAGTACTTC. It yields the protein CASSLERSEQYF.

This clone was seen once. Different DNA sequences within this sample yield the same CDR3. The rearrangement links TRBV5-1 to TRBJ2-1, with D unresolved. The CDR3 spans 15 residues. The V and J ends lost 2 bases and 0 bases respectively, with 9 bases between them. Germline lookup yields CDR1 SGHRS and CDR2 YFSETQ. Here the CDR3 reads CASSLDSGSYNEQFF. CDR3 in DNA: TGCGCCAGCAGCTTAGACTCGGGCTCCTACAATGAGCAGTTCTTC.

This clone was detected many times. This chain connects TRBV19 to TRBJ2-5, with D unresolved. The CDR3 runs to 12 residues. Per germline, CDR1 LNHDA and CDR2 SQIVND (reference sequence). V was trimmed by 6 bases and J by 2 bases, leaving 7 bases between them. CDR3 protein: CASSPGQETQYF. CDR3 coding DNA: TGTGCCAGTAGCCCGGGTCAAGAGACCCAGTACTTC.

The V and J genes are TRBV4-1 and TRBJ1-2; TRBD1 matches at 7 bases. V dropped 3 bases and J dropped 5; count of bases not matched to a gene: 12. The CDR3 is 16 residues long. Germline CDR1 and CDR2: MGHRA and YSYEKL. CDR3 protein: CASSQAVGQAFYGYTF. For the CDR3, the DNA is TGCGCCAGCAGCCAGGCTGTAGGACAGGCGTTTTATGGCTACACCTTC.

This sequence joins TRBV2 and TRBJ1-1; D not resolved. The CDR3 extends over 14 amino acids. The germline V and J ends were trimmed by 5 bases and 0 bases, with 10 bases remaining between them. Germline assignment: CDR1 SNHLY and CDR2 FYNNEI. The CDR3 here is CASSRGSMNTEAFF. The CDR3 bases are TGTGCCAGCAGTCGTGGGTCGATGAACACTGAAGCTTTCTTT.

J is TRBJ2-1 and V is TRBV7-3, with D perhaps given as TRBD1 or TRBD2 (6 bases each). The V gene's germline CDR1 is SGHTA and CDR2 FQGTGA. V dropped 2 bases and J dropped 8 bases, with 13 bases sitting between them. This CDR3 contains 14 residues. The CDR3 here is CASSLGFGGHEQFF. The CDR3 DNA follows: TGTGCCAGCAGCTTAGGGTTTGGGGGGCATGAGCAGTTCTTC.

This clone was recorded only once. The rearrangement joins TRBV6-5 to TRBJ2-7; no firm D call. This CDR3 has 14 amino acids. The V end was cut by 6 bases, the J end by 2 bases, with 14 bases between. Germline CDR1 and CDR2: MNHEY and SVGAGI. CDR3 sequence (DNA): TGTGCCAGCAGACGGACGGTGAACCCCTACGAGCAGTACTTC. This encodes CASRRTVNPYEQYF.

The chain employs TRBV27 and TRBJ1-3, with D possibly being TRBD1 (6 bases). CDR1 and CDR2 (germline): MNHEY, SMNVEV (reference sequence). This CDR3 has 15 residues. V lost 5 bases, J lost 6 bases, and 17 bases lay in between. CDR3 DNA: TGTGCCAGCAGTCCAAGGGGGGTTAGGGCAAACACCATATATTTT. It specifies CASSPRGVRANTIYF.

There are a few counts of this clone. The J gene is TRBJ2-7, the V gene TRBV5-1; 7 positions match TRBD2. The CDR3 spans 14 residues. The V gene's germline CDR1 is SGHRS and CDR2 YFSETQ. J was trimmed by 3 bases and V by 5 bases; bases with no gene match: 8. CDR3 region: CASRRLAESYEQYF. DNA for the CDR3: TGCGCCAGCAGAAGGCTAGCGGAGAGCTACGAGCAGTACTTC.

Remarks on this clone: In the same sample, other DNA sequences code for this CDR3. The chain recombines TRBV28 with TRBJ1-2; D call uncertain. The V and J ends lost 6 bases and 0 bases respectively, with 5 bases between them. CDR3 size: 12 residues. Germline-derived CDR1 and CDR2 are MDHEN and SYDVKM. This chain's CDR3 is CASSLTNYGYTF. The CDR3 bases are TGTGCCAGCAGCCTAACTAACTATGGCTACACCTTC.